One sample yielded the 24 T cell receptor beta chains listed below, sequenced in a study of cytomegalovirus exposure and HLA in healthy donors. PCR amplification relied on 60 Vbeta primers (plus 13 Jbeta primers). Libraries were prepared by immunoSEQ multiplex PCR; TCRdb keeps only in-frame clonotypes and omits some of them. This sample contains tens of thousands of clones. The sequenced sample was PBMCs. These receptors were obtained from a woman aged 40 to 50 in good health and CMV-seropositive.

This chain uses TRBV5-4 with TRBJ2-1; TRBD2 aligns across 8 bases. Germline CDR1 reads SGHNT; CDR2 reads YYREEE (reference sequence). J was trimmed by 6 bases and V by 4 bases; bases with no gene match: 3. CDR3 size: 13 residues. The CDR3 DNA follows: TGTGCCAGCAGCGCGGGGACTAGCAATGAGCAGTTCTTC. Translating it yields CASSAGTSNEQFF.

This rearrangement joins TRBV5-4 to TRBJ2-3; 8 bases agree with TRBD2. Germline trimming cut 0 bases from V and 6 bases from J; bases unmatched to any gene: 6. Germline values: CDR1 SGHNT, CDR2 YYREEE (reference sequence). There are 15 residues in the CDR3. The CDR3 DNA follows: TGTGCCAGCAGCTTGGCGGGAGGGCAATCCGATACGCAGTATTTT. This sequence encodes CASSLAGGQSDTQYF.

The chain links TRBV4-3 to TRBJ1-2; D is perhaps TRBD1 (5 bases). Trimming removed 0 bases at V and 8 bases at J, with 19 bases between. The length of the CDR3 is 16 residues. Germline V gene sequence: CDR1 LGHNA, CDR2 YSLEER. For the CDR3, the DNA is TGCGCCAGCAGCCAAGACTTCTCCCAGGGCCGGCGGGGCTACACCTTC. Protein sequence: CASSQDFSQGRRGYTF.

The genes are TRBV5-5 and TRBJ2-7, with 12 bases that match TRBD1. With 4 bases clipped from V and 5 bases from J, the junction kept 4 bases outside the gene matches. In germline, CDR1 is SGHKS, CDR2 YYEKEE (reference sequence). The CDR3 runs 14 residues. The CDR3 region is CASSPGTGGHEQYF. The CDR3 DNA reads TGTGCCAGCAGCCCCGGGACAGGGGGCCACGAGCAGTACTTC.

The chain has TRBV2 and TRBJ1-4; D perhaps matches TRBD1 (6 bases). The V gene lost 6 bases and the J gene lost 2 bases, with 10 bases spanning the gap. The CDR3 is 14 residues long. Germline V lookup: CDR1 SNHLY, CDR2 FYNNEI. The CDR3 region has the DNA TGTGCCAGCAGCAGGGGCAGCACTAATGAAAAACTGTTTTTT. This gives the protein CASSRGSTNEKLFF.

The gene calls are TRBV2 and TRBJ2-2; TRBD2 matches 8 bases. V was clipped by 7 bases and J by 9 bases; unmatched bases: 4. This CDR3 has 12 residues. The germline V gene encodes CDR1 SNHLY and CDR2 FYNNEI. CDR3 protein: CASTIAGRELFF. CDR3 nucleotide sequence: TGTGCCAGCACAATAGCGGGACGGGAGCTGTTTTTT.

In nucleotides, the CDR3 is TGTGCCAGCAGCTCCGCGGAAGAGACCCAGTACTTC. This sequence encodes CASSSAEETQYF. The V and J genes are TRBV9 and TRBJ2-5; no firm D call. This CDR3 is 12 amino acids long. The germline V gene encodes CDR1 SGDLS and CDR2 YYNGEE. V lost 4 bases to trimming and J lost 3 bases, with 7 bases between them.

The V call is TRBV12-5, the J call TRBJ1-2; TRBD1 matches 10 bases. The CDR3 sequence is 14 residues long. Germline V gene sequence: CDR1 LGHNT, CDR2 FRNRAP. The V gene end was trimmed by 5 bases and the J gene end by 6 bases; junction bases not matched to a gene: 6. The CDR3 spells CASGLRQGADGYTF. The DNA for the CDR3 is TGTGCTAGTGGTCTCAGACAGGGGGCGGATGGCTACACCTTC.

V gene TRBV9 combines with J gene TRBJ2-2, with D perhaps matching TRBD1 (6 bases). In germline, CDR1 is SGDLS, CDR2 YYNGEE. The CDR3 extends over 15 amino acids. Deletions cut 1 base from V and 1 base from J, with 8 bases between. The CDR3 bases are TGTGCCAGCAGCGTACAACAGGGGAACACCGGGGAGCTGTTTTTT. This codes for CASSVQQGNTGELFF.

V usage is TRBV27 and J usage is TRBJ2-7, with D unclear. This CDR3 comprises 14 residues. In germline, CDR1 is MNHEY, CDR2 SMNVEV (reference sequence). Trimming cost V 6 bases and J 3 bases, with 15 bases left between them. Here the CDR3 DNA reads TGTGCCAGCAGGCCGGTCTCGAGCCACTACGAGCAGTACTTC. It specifies CASRPVSSHYEQYF.

The chain employs TRBV5-5 and TRBJ1-1; 9 bases align to TRBD1. CDR1 is SGHKS, CDR2 YYEKEE, per germline (reference sequence). The CDR3 covers 17 residues. After removal of 3 bases from V and 0 bases from J, the junction contained 9 bases not matched to a gene. DNA for the CDR3: TGTGCCAGCAGCTGGGGACAGGGTCGGTTGATGAACACTGAAGCTTTCTTT. Its translation is CASSWGQGRLMNTEAFF.

The chain carries TRBV30 and TRBJ2-3, with 9 bases lining up with TRBD2. V shed 5 bases, J shed 4 bases, and the junction held 7 bases outside the gene matches. Germline CDR1 and CDR2: GTSNPN and SVGIG (reference sequence). CDR3 length: 14 amino acids. DNA of the CDR3: TGTGCCTGGGGTTTAGCGGGAGAGGCAGATACGCAGTATTTT. Encoded protein: CAWGLAGEADTQYF.

V gene TRBV25-1 combines with J gene TRBJ2-2; 9 bases match TRBD1. The CDR3 is 14 residues long. CDR1 and CDR2 (germline): MGHDK, SYGVNS. With 4 bases clipped from V and 3 bases from J, the junction kept 0 bases outside the gene matches. In nucleotides, the CDR3 is TGTGCCAGCAGTGGGACAGGGGACACCGGGGAGCTGTTTTTT. This translates into CASSGTGDTGELFF.

The rearrangement joins TRBV5-1 to TRBJ2-3; 12 bases line up with TRBD2. Germline V CDR1 and CDR2: SGHRS, YFSETQ. Unmatched junction bases numbered 2, after V lost 3 bases and J lost 0 bases. The length of the CDR3 is 16 residues. The CDR3 nucleotides read TGCGCCAGCAGCTCCGGGACTAGCGGGAGCACAGATACGCAGTATTTT. Protein sequence: CASSSGTSGSTDTQYF. The whole variable domain, filled in from reference TRBV5-1 and TRBJ2-3, reads KAGVTQTPRYLIKTRGQQVTLSCSPISGHRSVSWYQQTPGQGLQFLFEYFSETQRNKGNFPGRFSGRQFSNSRSEMNVSTLELGDSALYLCASSSGTSGSTDTQYFGPGTRLTVL.

The gene calls are TRBV6-5 and TRBJ2-7; 8 positions agree with TRBD2. The CDR3 is 15 residues long. The germline CDR1 and CDR2 sequences are MNHEY and SVGAGI. The V segment lost 7 bases and the J segment 3 bases; nucleotides outside the gene matches: 11. The CDR3 sequence: CASTKVGGGLYEQYF. CDR3 DNA: TGTGCCAGCACGAAAGTCGGGGGGGGACTCTACGAGCAGTACTTC.

This rearrangement joins TRBV14 to TRBJ2-5, with 8 bases identical to TRBD2. The J call may be mistaken, given a closer DNA end match to TRBJ2-7. This CDR3 is 16 amino acids long. Germline loops: CDR1 SGHDN, CDR2 FVKESK. The CDR3: CASSQSWATSESEQYF. As DNA, the CDR3 is TGTGCCAGCAGTCAGAGTTGGGCGACTAGCGAGTCCGAGCAGTACTTC.

The rearrangement joins TRBV10-3 to TRBJ2-1; TRBD2 is a possible D gene (6 bases). The CDR3 has 13 residues. Trimming removed 0 bases from V and 6 bases from J, with 6 bases in between. CDR1 and CDR2 from the germline V gene are ENHRY and SYGVKD. The CDR3: CAISESTSNEQFF. Here the CDR3 DNA reads TGTGCCATCAGTGAGTCGACTAGCAATGAGCAGTTCTTC.

V usage is TRBV27 and J usage is TRBJ1-6; D is undetermined. The CDR3 covers 19 residues. CDR1 and CDR2 from the germline V gene are MNHEY and SMNVEV (reference sequence). With 2 bases removed from V and 9 bases from J, the gap between germline ends came to 26 bases. CDR3 amino acids: CASSLKGRGFRDTSSPLHF. CDR3 bases: TGTGCCAGCAGTTTAAAGGGTCGCGGGTTTAGAGACACAAGTTCACCCCTCCACTTT.

The chain recombines TRBV5-4 with TRBJ1-2; possibly TRBD1 for D (5 bases). V was trimmed by 4 bases and J by 4 bases, leaving 14 bases between them. Germline V lookup: CDR1 SGHNT, CDR2 YYREEE (reference sequence). CDR3 length: 14 amino acids. CDR3 sequence (DNA): TGTGCCAGCAGCGCGGGGGTCCCTCTCTATGGCTACACCTTC. It yields the protein CASSAGVPLYGYTF.

The chain is built from TRBV28 and TRBJ1-5; TRBD1 aligns across 9 bases. The CDR3 spans 15 residues. After removal of 8 bases from V and 5 bases from J, the junction contained 10 bases not matched to a gene. Germline CDR1 MDHEN, CDR2 SYDVKM. The CDR3, as DNA: TGTGCCAGCCGAACCGACAGGGGGTATCATCAGCCCCAGCATTTT. Protein sequence: CASRTDRGYHQPQHF.

The chain joins TRBV7-9 to TRBJ2-1; 11 positions agree with TRBD2. Germline CDR1 is SEHNR and CDR2 is FQNEAQ (reference sequence). With 5 bases clipped from V and 1 base from J, the junction kept 7 bases outside the gene matches. This CDR3 comprises 17 residues. CDR3 sequence: CASSGKTSGTSYNEQFF. The CDR3, as DNA: TGTGCCAGCAGCGGCAAGACTAGCGGGACATCCTACAATGAGCAGTTCTTC.

This chain connects TRBV29-1 to TRBJ1-1; D possibly corresponds to TRBD1 (5 bases). V was pared by 8 bases and J by 4 bases, with 23 bases between. The CDR3 runs 15 residues. Germline-derived CDR1 and CDR2 are SQVTM and ANQGSEA. The CDR3 loop reads CSSGLVGADFTEAFF. CDR3 sequence (DNA): TGCAGCTCCGGCCTGGTTGGGGCGGATTTCACTGAAGCTTTCTTT.

This sequence joins TRBV10-1 and TRBJ2-4; 7 nucleotides agree with TRBD1. The CDR3 extends over 17 amino acids. Germline trimming cut 2 bases from V and 0 bases from J; bases unmatched to any gene: 7. The germline V gene has CDR1 WNHNN and CDR2 SYGVQD (reference sequence). The CDR3 DNA sequence: TGCGCCAGCAGTGAGGAGGCGGCAGGGGGAGCCAAAAACATTCAGTACTTC. It yields the protein CASSEEAAGGAKNIQYF.

The chain employs TRBV2 and TRBJ2-5; 9 bases align to TRBD2. CDR1 SNHLY and CDR2 FYNNEI come from the germline V gene. CDR3 length equals 18 residues. J gave up 3 bases and V 3 bases, and 14 bases lay outside the gene matches. CDR3 DNA: TGTGCCAGCAGTGAGAGACTCCACGGGACTAGCTCGGAAGAGACCCAGTACTTC. Its protein product is CASSERLHGTSSEETQYF.